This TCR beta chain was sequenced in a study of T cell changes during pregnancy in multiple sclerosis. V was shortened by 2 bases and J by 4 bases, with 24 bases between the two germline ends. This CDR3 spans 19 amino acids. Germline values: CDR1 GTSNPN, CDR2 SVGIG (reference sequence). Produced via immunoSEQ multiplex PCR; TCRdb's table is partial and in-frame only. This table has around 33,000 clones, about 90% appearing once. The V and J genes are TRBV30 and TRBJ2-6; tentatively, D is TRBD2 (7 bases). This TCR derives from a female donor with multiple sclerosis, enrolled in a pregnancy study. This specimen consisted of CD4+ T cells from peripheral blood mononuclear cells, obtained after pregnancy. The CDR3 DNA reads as TGTGCCTGGAGTAGGGGGTCTGGGAGGGATGTTGCAGGGGCCAACGTCCTGACTTTC. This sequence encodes CAWSRGSGRDVAGANVLTF.